This T cell receptor beta chain was identified during a study of blood T cell repertoires in COVID-19. Turning to the study itself: Donors in the United States, Italy and Spain gave samples during acute or convalescent COVID-19. T cells, B-cell-depleted T cells, or PBMCs provided the cDNA or gDNA that served as material.

Original data processing: How many nucleated cells were present was estimated from reference gene primer amplification. Clones were read by immunoSEQ multiplex PCR, and TCRdb kept only the in-frame ones, dropping some. That table gives V, J and clone size, and the DNA gave D and trimming. The sample lists 160,000 or so clones; around 89% were seen once. The CDR3 is 17 residues long. Deletions cut 0 bases from V and 0 bases from J, with 17 bases between. Germline CDR1 GTSNPN, CDR2 SVGIG (reference sequence). The sample comprised peripheral blood. The clonotype was recovered from a man aged 55 to 69 with acute or convalescent COVID-19. This chain joins TRBV30 and TRBJ1-1; no clear D gene. The CDR3 DNA is TGTGCCTGGAGTGTGTCGGGGAGTATCTATGTGAACACTGAAGCTTTCTTT. This gives the protein CAWSVSGSIYVNTEAFF.